What follows describes a single TCR beta chain. TCRdb called the 5' RACE reads again in MiXCR, with one record for every CDR3 protein. The sample yields 40,000 to 50,000 distinct CDR3 sequences, about a fifth seen once. V was pared by 4 bases and J by 5 bases, with 15 bases between. In germline, CDR1 is SGDLS, CDR2 YYNGEE. CDR3 size: 14 residues. The data originate from a study of chronic HIV infection and antiretroviral therapy. The TCR sequence derives from an adult who had HIV and had not received antiretroviral therapy, or was an uninfected healthy control (not recorded which). This sequence joins TRBV9 and TRBJ2-5; TRBD2 is a possible D gene (7 bases). The sequenced sample was peripheral blood. The CDR3: CASSLAGAEETQYF. Here the CDR3 DNA reads TGTGCCAGCAGCTTGGCGGGGGCCGAGGAGACCCAGTACTTC.